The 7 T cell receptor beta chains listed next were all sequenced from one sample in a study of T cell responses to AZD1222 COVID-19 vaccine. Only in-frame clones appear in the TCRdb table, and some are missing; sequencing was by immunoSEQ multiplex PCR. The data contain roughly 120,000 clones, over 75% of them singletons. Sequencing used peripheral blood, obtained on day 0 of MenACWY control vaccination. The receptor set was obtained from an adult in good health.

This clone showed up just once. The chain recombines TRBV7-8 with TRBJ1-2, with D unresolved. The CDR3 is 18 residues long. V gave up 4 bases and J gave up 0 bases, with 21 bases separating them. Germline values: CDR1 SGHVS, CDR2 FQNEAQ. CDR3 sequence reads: CASSSSRIPGWANYGYTF. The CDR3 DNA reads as TGTGCCAGCAGCTCGTCCCGAATACCAGGTTGGGCTAACTATGGCTACACCTTC.

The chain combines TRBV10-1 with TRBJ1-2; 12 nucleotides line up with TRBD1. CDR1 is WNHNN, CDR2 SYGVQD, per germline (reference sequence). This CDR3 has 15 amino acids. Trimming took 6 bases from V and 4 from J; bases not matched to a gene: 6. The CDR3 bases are TGCGCCAGCAGGAACGGGACAGGGGGCAGCTATGGCTACACCTTC. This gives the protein CASRNGTGGSYGYTF.

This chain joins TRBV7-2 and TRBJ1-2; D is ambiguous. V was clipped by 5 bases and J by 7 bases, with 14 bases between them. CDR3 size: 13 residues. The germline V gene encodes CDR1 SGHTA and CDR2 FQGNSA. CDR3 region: CASSPDPGSGYTF. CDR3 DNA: TGTGCCAGCAGCCCTGACCCCGGGAGTGGCTACACCTTC.

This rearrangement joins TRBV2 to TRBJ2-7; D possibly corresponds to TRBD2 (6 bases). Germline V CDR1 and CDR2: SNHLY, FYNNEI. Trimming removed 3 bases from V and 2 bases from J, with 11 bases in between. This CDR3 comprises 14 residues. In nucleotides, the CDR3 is TGTGCCAGCAGTGACCAGCGGGCAACCTACGAGCAGTACTTC. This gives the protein CASSDQRATYEQYF.

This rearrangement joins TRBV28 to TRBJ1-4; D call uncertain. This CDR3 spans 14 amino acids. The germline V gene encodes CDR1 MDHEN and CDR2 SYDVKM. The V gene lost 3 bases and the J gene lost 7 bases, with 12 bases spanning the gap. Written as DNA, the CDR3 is TGTGCCAGCAGTTTTAGAGGGCCCCTTGAAAAACTGTTTTTT. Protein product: CASSFRGPLEKLFF.

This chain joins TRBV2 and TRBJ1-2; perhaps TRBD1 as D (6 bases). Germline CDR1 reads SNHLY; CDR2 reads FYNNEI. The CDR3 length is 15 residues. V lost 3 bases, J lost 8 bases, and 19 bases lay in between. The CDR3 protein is CASSDGQGRSKGYTF. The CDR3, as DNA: TGTGCCAGCAGTGATGGGCAGGGGCGAAGTAAGGGCTACACCTTC.

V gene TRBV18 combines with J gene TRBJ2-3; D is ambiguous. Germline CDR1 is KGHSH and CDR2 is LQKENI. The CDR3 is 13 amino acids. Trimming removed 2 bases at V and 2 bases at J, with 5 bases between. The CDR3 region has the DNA TGTGCCAGCTCACCAACTAACACAGATACGCAGTATTTT. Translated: CASSPTNTDTQYF.